These T cell receptor beta chains were read from a single sample in a study of a mutant IDH1 vaccine in newly diagnosed glioma. The assay was immunoSEQ multiplex PCR, and TCRdb's table has in-frame clones only and misses some. The repertoire holds over 75,000 clones, with around nine tenths as singletons. Specimen: PBMCs, collected from a glioma patient treated with radiotherapy, temozolomide or both. All receptors derive from a woman between 45 and 65 years old with glioma. CDR3s include the opening cysteine and the closing phenylalanine or tryptophan. The D gene is left open where the match is weak. Clone sizes are given selectively: once, few, many, or a class where the clone is expanded.

>TRBJ2-7|TRBV6-1|once|TRBD1
CAFTRQGSREQYF
TGTGCCTTCACCCGACAGGGGAGTCGCGAGCAGTACTTC
>TRBJ2-7|TRBV9|-|-
CASSVLGSGEQYF
TGTGCCAGCAGCGTACTCGGGTCGGGAGAGCAGTACTTC
>TRBJ2-5|TRBV11-2|-|-
CASSFGETQYF
TGTGCCAGCAGCTTTGGAGAGACCCAGTACTTC
>TRBJ1-5|TRBV5-1|few|-
CASMNQPQHF
TGCGCCAGCATGAATCAGCCCCAGCATTTT
>TRBJ2-1|TRBV7-9|-|TRBD1
CASSFDRGHGDEQFF
TGTGCCAGCAGTTTCGACAGGGGACACGGCGATGAGCAGTTCTTC
>TRBJ2-7|TRBV19|-|-
CASSPRQGLYEQYF
TGTGCCAGTAGTCCAAGACAGGGACTCTACGAGCAGTACTTC
>TRBJ2-2|TRBV18|-|TRBD1
CASSVGQANTGELFF
TGTGCCAGCTCAGTGGGACAGGCGAACACCGGGGAGCTGTTTTTT
>TRBJ2-7|TRBV7-2|-|-
CASSLAGTSYEQYF
TGTGCCAGCAGCTTAGCAGGCACTTCCTACGAGCAGTACTTC
>TRBJ2-2|TRBV5-1|-|TRBD2
CASSWPKREANTGELFF
TGCGCCAGCAGCTGGCCTAAGCGGGAGGCGAACACCGGGGAGCTGTTTTTT
>TRBJ2-7|TRBV5-1|once|-
CASSLGTIPSYEQYF
TGCGCCAGCAGCTTGGGAACGATCCCATCCTACGAGCAGTACTTC
>TRBJ2-2|TRBV5-8|-|-
CASSSNTGELFF
TGTGCCAGCAGTTCGAACACCGGGGAGCTGTTTTTT
>TRBJ1-5|TRBV4-1|-|-
CASSAGLVNQPQHF
TGCGCCAGCAGCGCCGGACTGGTAAATCAGCCCCAGCATTTT
>TRBJ1-1|TRBV2|-|-
CASSGGHPGTEAFF
TGTGCCAGCAGTGGGGGGCACCCAGGGACTGAAGCTTTCTTT
>TRBJ2-3|TRBV25-1|-|TRBD2
CASSEAGGHQSKQYF
TGTGCCAGCAGTGAAGCGGGAGGACACCAAAGTAAGCAGTATTTT
>TRBJ1-1|TRBV11-2|once|-
CASSLVGDLGTEAFF
TGTGCCAGCAGCTTAGTAGGGGACCTGGGCACTGAAGCTTTCTTT
>TRBJ2-3|TRBV2|once|-
CASRTTFSGTDTQYF
TGTGCCAGCAGGACGACCTTCTCAGGGACAGATACGCAGTATTTT
>TRBJ2-7|TRBV29-1|-|TRBD1
CSVPRDRGNEQYF
TGCAGCGTCCCCCGGGACAGGGGGAACGAGCAGTACTTC
>TRBJ2-1|TRBV10-1|-|TRBD2
CASSGSGSLYNEQFF
TGCGCCAGCAGTGGTAGCGGGAGTCTCTACAATGAGCAGTTCTTC
>TRBJ2-7|TRBV4-1|-|-
CASRQSGLWGSEQYF
TGCGCCAGCAGACAGTCGGGACTTTGGGGCTCCGAGCAGTACTTC
>TRBJ2-1|TRBV29-1|-|-
CSGELLVEQFF
TGCAGCGGTGAACTGCTCGTAGAGCAGTTCTTC
>TRBJ2-1|TRBV5-1|once|-
CASSGQGEQFF
TGCGCCAGCAGCGGCCAGGGTGAGCAGTTCTTC
>TRBJ1-1|TRBV7-2|once|TRBD1
CASSKTGGGNTEAFF
TGTGCCAGCAGCAAGACAGGGGGAGGGAACACTGAAGCTTTCTTT
>TRBJ1-2|TRBV29-1|-|-
CSAQEVNYGYTF
TGCAGCGCCCAGGAGGTCAACTATGGCTACACCTTC
>TRBJ1-6|TRBV5-6|-|-
CASSLNNSPLHF
TGTGCCAGCAGCTTGAATAATTCACCCCTCCACTTT
>TRBJ1-1|TRBV9|few|-
CASSAGDGTEAFF
TGTGCCAGCAGCGCCGGGGACGGCACTGAAGCTTTCTTT
>TRBJ1-4|TRBV7-2|few|-
CASTPGWQSNEKLFF
TGTGCCAGCACCCCCGGTTGGCAGAGTAATGAAAAACTGTTTTTT
>TRBJ2-1|TRBV19|-|-
CASRDGYNEQFF
TGTGCCTCCCGGGACGGGTACAATGAGCAGTTCTTC
>TRBJ1-1|TRBV19|once|-
CASSIGGARNTEAFF
TGTGCCAGTAGTATTGGAGGGGCTCGGAACACTGAAGCTTTCTTT
>TRBJ2-7|TRBV6-5|-|TRBD1
CASSHGQGRYEQYF
TGTGCCAGCAGTCACGGACAGGGGAGGTACGAGCAGTACTTC
>TRBJ2-7|TRBV4-2|-|-
CASSQDGGEGGYEQYF
TGTGCCAGCAGCCAAGACGGGGGCGAGGGGGGCTACGAGCAGTACTTC
>TRBJ2-2|TRBV10-3|-|-
CAISVAGELFF
TGTGCCATCAGTGTGGCCGGGGAGCTGTTTTTT
>TRBJ2-1|TRBV5-1|-|TRBD2
CASSPQAGTYNEQFF
TGCGCCAGCAGCCCACAAGCGGGGACCTACAATGAGCAGTTCTTC
>TRBJ1-3|TRBV25-1|-|TRBD1
CASSRGTGSGNTIYF
TGTGCCAGCAGTAGAGGGACAGGGTCTGGAAACACCATATATTTT
>TRBJ2-7|TRBV6-6|-|-
CATRVGGPSYEQYF
TGTGCCACCCGAGTGGGCGGGCCTTCCTACGAGCAGTACTTC
>TRBJ2-1|TRBV4-2|-|TRBD2
CASSPSGRKNNEQFF
TGTGCCAGCAGCCCTAGCGGGAGGAAGAACAATGAGCAGTTCTTC
>TRBJ1-3|TRBV11-1|-|-
CASSEDSGNTIYF
TGTGCCAGCAGCGAGGACTCTGGAAACACCATATATTTT
>TRBJ1-5|TRBV5-6|-|-
CASSLGNSNSNQPQHF
TGTGCCAGCAGCTTAGGGAACAGCAATAGCAATCAGCCCCAGCATTTT
>TRBJ2-7|TRBV6-6|-|TRBD1
CASSSRTGSPNEQYF
TGTGCCAGCAGTTCCAGGACAGGGAGTCCCAACGAGCAGTACTTC
>TRBJ1-2|TRBV28|once|TRBD1
CASTYTGTGGNYGYTF
TGTGCCAGCACCTACACCGGGACAGGGGGCAACTATGGCTACACCTTC
>TRBJ1-2|TRBV15|few|-
CATSTGAEGYTF
TGTGCCACCAGCACGGGGGCGGAAGGCTACACCTTC